A selection of T cell receptor beta chains follows, all from one sample in a study of cytomegalovirus exposure and HLA in healthy donors. The assay was immunoSEQ multiplex PCR, and TCRdb's table has in-frame clones only and misses some. The sample table sets out more than 100,000 clones. The specimen sequenced was PBMCs. The receptors stem from a woman aged 40 to 50 in good health and CMV-seronegative. Each CDR3 is given without its conserved first and last residue.

V gene: TRBV6-6; J gene: TRBJ1-5; CDR3 protein: ASNEGGNQPQH
V gene: TRBV5-6; J gene: TRBJ1-2; CDR3 protein: ASSLQGAGGYT
V gene: TRBV6-1; J gene: TRBJ1-2; CDR3 protein: ASKFGQSYGYT
V gene: TRBV5-1; J gene: TRBJ1-3; CDR3 protein: ASSLNRATGNTIY
V gene: TRBV2; J gene: TRBJ1-1; CDR3 protein: ASREGSPGAF
V gene: TRBV20-1; J gene: TRBJ1-1; CDR3 protein: TTGDDEAF
V gene: TRBV4-3; J gene: TRBJ1-2; CDR3 protein: ASSQGTGDGYT
V gene: TRBV5-1; J gene: TRBJ2-2; CDR3 protein: ASSQTGITNTGELF
V gene: TRBV15; J gene: TRBJ2-7; CDR3 protein: ATSRGMDRAGYEQY
V gene: TRBV25-1; J gene: TRBJ1-5; CDR3 protein: ASSRDSYQPQH
V gene: TRBV9; J gene: TRBJ2-1; CDR3 protein: ASSGSNVIGPTGTGNEQF
V gene: TRBV28; J gene: TRBJ1-1; CDR3 protein: ASSLYATGEAEAF
V gene: TRBV9; J gene: TRBJ1-2; CDR3 protein: ASSHSPGQGIGGYT
V gene: TRBV4-2; J gene: TRBJ2-7; CDR3 protein: ASSQSEGQGPYEQY
V gene: TRBV4-3; J gene: .; CDR3 protein: ASSQDRTGRAYEQY
V gene: TRBV6-4; J gene: TRBJ2-7; CDR3 protein: ASSDTPQPYEQY
V gene: TRBV5-6; J gene: TRBJ1-1; CDR3 protein: ASGHIMNTEAF
V gene: TRBV5-4; J gene: TRBJ2-5; CDR3 protein: ASSLTGTGEETQY
V gene: TRBV28; J gene: TRBJ1-2; CDR3 protein: ASSLIGEGGRRNGYT
V gene: TRBV6-4; J gene: TRBJ1-2; CDR3 protein: ASSPQGRAYGYT
V gene: TRBV2; J gene: TRBJ2-6; CDR3 protein: ASSDGRFSGANVLT
V gene: TRBV6-6; J gene: TRBJ1-3; CDR3 protein: ASSFRDTYSGNTIY
V gene: TRBV5-4; J gene: TRBJ2-1; CDR3 protein: AASSGAGYDNEQF
V gene: TRBV7-9; J gene: TRBJ1-2; CDR3 protein: ASSLDLQGSYGYT
V gene: TRBV9; J gene: TRBJ1-1; CDR3 protein: ASSAEGNMNTEAF
V gene: TRBV5-6; J gene: TRBJ2-5; CDR3 protein: ASSLTSGGPRETQY
V gene: TRBV5-1; J gene: TRBJ2-3; CDR3 protein: ASRESHTDTQY
V gene: TRBV7-2; J gene: TRBJ1-4; CDR3 protein: ASSRRTGTNEKLF
V gene: TRBV9; J gene: TRBJ1-5; CDR3 protein: ASSVATGLGQPQH
V gene: TRBV2; J gene: TRBJ1-1; CDR3 protein: ASSNDRGNTEAF
V gene: TRBV25-1; J gene: TRBJ1-2; CDR3 protein: ASRPGTGNYT
V gene: TRBV13; J gene: TRBJ2-3; CDR3 protein: ASGTSGTDTQY
V gene: TRBV7-3; J gene: TRBJ2-3; CDR3 protein: ASSSLGTDTQY
V gene: TRBV19; J gene: TRBJ1-1; CDR3 protein: ASSINNRADTEAF
V gene: TRBV5-4; J gene: TRBJ1-1; CDR3 protein: ASSRQGSNTEAF
V gene: TRBV6-5; J gene: TRBJ1-6; CDR3 protein: AISQSGNSPLH
V gene: TRBV19; J gene: TRBJ2-6; CDR3 protein: ASSRGQGSGANVLT
V gene: TRBV7-3; J gene: TRBJ2-3; CDR3 protein: ASSQGGGADTQY